Below, 24 T cell receptor beta chains from the same sample are listed, as sequenced in a study of T cell responses to AZD1222 COVID-19 vaccine. Repertoires were generated with immunoSEQ multiplex PCR, while TCRdb's copy carries only in-frame clones and drops some. The table has tens of thousands of clones, roughly 80% seen once. The material sequenced was peripheral blood, taken on day 0 of AZD1222 vaccination. These receptors were collected from an adult in good health.

This sequence joins TRBV6-5 and TRBJ1-2; D remains unclear. V shed 4 bases and J shed 2 bases, with 17 bases lying between them. The V gene's germline CDR1 is MNHEY and CDR2 SVGAGI. The CDR3 has 16 residues. CDR3 protein: CASSSAGRANNYGYTF. As DNA, the CDR3 is TGTGCCAGCAGTTCAGCGGGCAGAGCCAACAACTATGGCTACACCTTC.

The chain links TRBV11-2 to TRBJ2-3, with TRBD2 as a possible D gene (7 bases). This CDR3 has 16 residues. CDR1 is SGHAT, CDR2 FQNNGV, per germline. V was shortened by 5 bases and J by 4 bases, with 19 bases between the two germline ends. CDR3 in amino acids: CASSRFGGGLADTQYF. The DNA of the CDR3 is TGTGCCAGCAGCCGATTTGGGGGGGGGCTTGCAGATACGCAGTATTTT.

This sequence joins TRBV5-1 and TRBJ2-7, with D possibly being TRBD1 (6 bases). Looked up from germline, CDR1 is SGHRS and CDR2 is YFSETQ. Trimming removed 2 bases at V and 6 bases at J, with 12 bases between. The CDR3 runs to 13 residues. The CDR3 reads CASSLNRAGEQYF. The CDR3 nucleotides are TGCGCCAGCAGCTTAAACAGGGCTGGCGAGCAGTACTTC.

The chain employs TRBV5-3 and TRBJ1-2; unclear D gene. TRBV5-3 counts as an open reading frame of uncertain function. The CDR3 is 14 amino acids. The germline V and J ends were trimmed by 4 bases and 2 bases, with 12 bases remaining between them. DNA for the CDR3: TGTGCCAGAAGCGATTGGGAAATGAACTATGGCTACACCTTC. Its translation is CARSDWEMNYGYTF.

This chain joins TRBV28 and TRBJ1-4, with D possibly TRBD1 on 5 matching bases. The CDR3 loop spans 16 amino acids. Germline V lookup: CDR1 MDHEN, CDR2 SYDVKM. The V end was cut by 3 bases, the J end by 7 bases, with 18 bases between. The CDR3 nucleotides are TGTGCCAGCAGTTTTGGCGGGAGGGGCATCGGTGAAAAACTGTTTTTT. It codes for CASSFGGRGIGEKLFF.

The V gene is TRBV12-3 or TRBV12-4, the J gene TRBJ1-2; the D is unclear. V was trimmed by 10 bases and J by 5 bases, leaving 11 bases between them. The CDR3 extends over 11 amino acids. The DNA for the CDR3 is TGTGCCACCAGGCGCCTATATGGCTACACCTTC. Residues: CATRRLYGYTF.

Here the CDR3 DNA reads TGTGCCAGTGTGAGGGGAGACACCGGGGAGCTGTTTTTT. Translation: CASVRGDTGELFF. The V and J genes are TRBV19 and TRBJ2-2; D is tentatively TRBD1 or TRBD2 (5 bases each). V was trimmed by 8 bases and J by 3 bases, leaving 10 bases between them. Germline V lookup: CDR1 LNHDA, CDR2 SQIVND (reference sequence). This CDR3 comprises 13 residues. Supplemented by reference TRBV19 and TRBJ2-2, the full variable domain reads DGGITQSPKYLFRKEGQNVTLSCEQNLNHDAMYWYRQDPGQGLRLIYYSQIVNDFQKGDIAEGYSVSREKKESFPLTVTSAQKNPTAFYLCASVRGDTGELFFGEGSRLTVL.

The CDR3 DNA is TGTGCCACCAGTGCAGGGATTAGCAGTACCTACAATGAGCAGTTCTTC. Protein product: CATSAGISSTYNEQFF. The gene calls are TRBV24-1 and TRBJ2-1; the D gene is possibly TRBD1 (5 bases). The CDR3 runs to 16 residues. CDR1 and CDR2 (germline): KGHDR, SFDVKD. V was clipped by 5 bases and J by 2 bases, with 15 bases between them.

The chain links TRBV5-8 to TRBJ2-1; 7 bases are a match to TRBD1. CDR3 length equals 15 residues. Germline loops: CDR1 SGHTS, CDR2 YDEGEE. Trimming at V came to 5 bases and at J to 5 bases, leaving 10 bases not matched to a gene. CDR3 region: CASRQQGSLDNEQFF. The DNA for the CDR3 is TGTGCCAGCAGACAACAGGGGAGCCTTGACAATGAGCAGTTCTTC.

This clone is a singleton in its sample. At one end, the junction sequence differs from germline, possibly due to a read error. The chain uses TRBV29-1 and TRBJ1-2, with TRBD1 matching over 7 bases. This CDR3 contains 14 residues. Germline V lookup: CDR1 SQVTM, CDR2 ANQGSEA. Written as DNA, the CDR3 is TGCAGCGTTGAAGATCCAGGCAGGGGGTATGGTTACACCTTC. This translates into CSVEDPGRGYGYTF. The variable domain in full, completed from reference TRBV29-1 and TRBJ1-2, reads SAVISQKPSRDICQRGTSLTIQCQVDSQVTMMFWYRQQPGQSLTLIATANQGSEATYESGFVIDKFPISRPNLTFSTLTVSNMSPEDSSIYLCSVEDPGRGYGYTFGSGTRLTVV.

The chain uses TRBV18 and TRBJ2-7; the D gene is possibly TRBD1 (6 bases). CDR3 length equals 13 residues. V lost 2 bases to trimming and J lost 5 bases, with 10 bases between them. Looked up from germline, CDR1 is KGHSH and CDR2 is LQKENI. The CDR3 loop is CASSPNRADEQYF. Here the CDR3 DNA reads TGTGCCAGCTCACCAAACAGGGCCGACGAGCAGTACTTC.

This clone appeared a few times. The chain couples TRBV5-8 to TRBJ1-6; no clear D gene. The germline V gene has CDR1 SGHTS and CDR2 YDEGEE. The length of the CDR3 is 15 residues. The ends were cut back, 5 bases at V and 12 bases at J, with 21 bases in the middle. CDR3 coding DNA: TGTGCCAGCAGTTTCACTGGCGAAACATCCCTACCCCTCCACTTT. It is translated as CASSFTGETSLPLHF.

The sample holds one count of this clone. The chain combines TRBV5-4 with TRBJ2-2; D call uncertain. CDR3 length: 13 residues. Per the germline V gene, CDR1 is SGHNT and CDR2 is YYREEE (reference sequence). Trimming shortened V by 4 bases and J by 4 bases, and 8 bases separated the two germline ends. The CDR3 loop is CASSVDPTGELFF. The CDR3 DNA sequence: TGTGCCAGCAGCGTTGACCCCACCGGGGAGCTGTTTTTT.

The rearrangement joins TRBV6-6 to TRBJ2-7; D is perhaps TRBD1 (6 bases). Germline CDR1 is MNHNY and CDR2 is SVGAGI (reference sequence). Trimming left V 4 bases short and J 0 bases short, with 10 bases between. CDR3 length: 14 residues. The chain's CDR3 is CASSSGDISYEQYF. DNA of the CDR3: TGTGCCAGCAGTTCCGGGGACATCTCCTACGAGCAGTACTTC.

With respect to this clone: This likely comes from a read error, as the CDR3 has no conserved phenylalanine or tryptophan at its end. It is unclear where the CDR3 begins or ends on the DNA, so no DNA is shown, and the CDR3 is as TCRdb lists it. This sequence joins TRBV5-5 and TRBJ1-1. Germline assignment: CDR1 SGHKS and CDR2 YYEKEE (reference sequence). Termini included, the CDR3 measures 9 amino acids. CDR3 sequence: CASPQCSLG.

The chain has TRBV4-1 and TRBJ2-6, with D unresolved. V dropped 2 bases and J dropped 1 base, with 18 bases sitting between them. Looked up from germline, CDR1 is MGHRA and CDR2 is YSYEKL. The CDR3 totals 19 residues. The CDR3 DNA reads TGCGCCAGCAGCCAATCCCCCCCTACAGTTCGATCTGGGGCCAACGTCCTGACTTTC. Its protein product is CASSQSPPTVRSGANVLTF.

The chain recombines TRBV7-2 with TRBJ1-2, with TRBD1 identical over 7 bases. After removal of 0 bases from V and 4 bases from J, the junction contained 5 bases not matched to a gene. The CDR3 spans 15 residues. Germline CDR1 SGHTA, CDR2 FQGNSA. The CDR3 here is CASSLAQGGGYGYTF. CDR3 DNA: TGTGCCAGCAGCTTAGCGCAGGGGGGCGGCTATGGCTACACCTTC. Full variable domain (missing parts from reference TRBV7-2 and TRBJ1-2): GAGVSQSPSNKVTEKGKDVELRCDPISGHTALYWYRQSLGQGLEFLIYFQGNSAPDKSGLPSDRFSAERTGGSVSTLTIQRTQQEDSAVYLCASSLAQGGGYGYTFGSGTRLTVV.

V gene TRBV4-1 combines with J gene TRBJ1-2, with D possibly matching TRBD1 (5 bases). Germline V lookup: CDR1 MGHRA, CDR2 YSYEKL. This CDR3 region has 15 residues. Deletions cut 2 bases from V and 4 bases from J, with 14 bases between. The CDR3 DNA reads TGCGCCAGCAGCCAAACAACCCTAGACAGCTATGGCTACACCTTC. It specifies CASSQTTLDSYGYTF.

This chain uses TRBV2 with TRBJ2-6; TRBD1 matches 7 bases. Germline lookup yields CDR1 SNHLY and CDR2 FYNNEI. CDR3 length equals 16 residues. V was clipped by 10 bases and J by 0 bases; unmatched bases: 9. The CDR3 coding sequence is TGTGCCAACCTGGACCGGGACAGCTCTGGGGCCAACGTCCTGACTTTC. Translated, it gives CANLDRDSSGANVLTF.

The J gene is TRBJ2-5, the V gene TRBV6-5, with TRBD2 matching over 8 bases. Germline V gene sequence: CDR1 MNHEY, CDR2 SVGAGI. CDR3 length: 14 amino acids. Trimming cost V 8 bases and J 1 base; bases outside gene matches: 6. In DNA, the CDR3 is TGTGCCAGCTCTGGCCGGGGGGGCCAAGAGACCCAGTACTTC. It translates to CASSGRGGQETQYF.

In DNA form, the CDR3 reads TGCGCCAGCAGTGAGACTGGGGTGGACTATGGCTACACCTTC. This gives the protein CASSETGVDYGYTF. J is TRBJ1-2 and V is TRBV10-2; no clear D gene. Germline CDR1 reads WSHSY; CDR2 reads SAAADI. The CDR3 loop spans 14 amino acids. The V end lost 2 bases, the J end lost 3 bases, and 10 bases lay between the germline ends.

The rearrangement links TRBV20-1 to TRBJ2-6; D unclear. This CDR3 region has 11 residues. V lost 8 bases and J 7 bases, leaving 9 bases between the germline ends. The germline V gene encodes CDR1 DFQATT and CDR2 SNEGSKA (reference sequence). The CDR3 sequence: CSWTVANVLTF. The DNA of the CDR3 is TGCAGTTGGACGGTAGCCAACGTCCTGACTTTC.

The rearrangement joins TRBV9 to TRBJ2-2; D might be TRBD1 (6 bases). Germline CDR1 is SGDLS and CDR2 is YYNGEE. Trimming removed 0 bases from V and 1 base from J, with 7 bases in between. The CDR3 sequence is 15 residues long. CDR3 coding DNA: TGTGCCAGCAGCGTAGCGGACAGGAACACCGGGGAGCTGTTTTTT. Its translation: CASSVADRNTGELFF.

The chain combines TRBV7-3 with TRBJ2-7; 13 bases match TRBD2. Unmatched junction bases numbered 10, after V lost 5 bases and J lost 3 bases. This CDR3 comprises 17 residues. The germline V gene encodes CDR1 SGHTA and CDR2 FQGTGA. The CDR3 loop is CASSTSGTSGINYEQYF. The CDR3 nucleotides read TGTGCCAGCAGCACCTCCGGGACTAGCGGGATAAACTACGAGCAGTACTTC.